Below, 6 T cell receptor beta chains from the same sample are listed, as sequenced in a study of control samples from healthy donors and cancer patients. Profiled with immunoSEQ multiplex PCR; TCRdb holds only in-frame clones, not every one. In the table there are some 130,000 clones, 85% to 95% of which are singletons. The sequenced sample consisted of blood. The receptors derive from a man in his late teens or twenties in good health.

The chain is built from TRBV2 and TRBJ2-5; D ambiguous. The CDR3 is 11 residues long. The V end lost 6 bases, the J end lost 2 bases, and 4 bases lay between the germline ends. Germline V gives CDR1 SNHLY, CDR2 FYNNEI. CDR3 DNA sequence: TGTGCCAGCAGCTATCAAGAGACCCAGTACTTC. The encoded protein is CASSYQETQYF.

This clone was counted only a few times. DNA of the CDR3: TGTGCCAGCAGAACTACAGGGGGACCTAGCAATCAGCCCCAGCATTTT. This encodes CASRTTGGPSNQPQHF. V is TRBV6-6 and J is TRBJ1-5; TRBD1 agrees at 8 bases. Trimming at V came to 6 bases and at J to 0 bases, leaving 7 bases not matched to a gene. The length of the CDR3 is 16 residues. Germline CDR1 reads MNHNY; CDR2 reads SVGAGI (reference sequence).

This clone showed up just once. The genes are TRBV6-5 and TRBJ2-7, with 7 bases matching TRBD1. The CDR3 spans 11 residues. Trimming took 10 bases from V and 6 from J; bases not matched to a gene: 6. Germline V CDR1 and CDR2: MNHEY, SVGAGI. CDR3 nucleotide sequence: TGTGCCACTCTAGGGGGCGGCGAGCAGTACTTC. Translated, it gives CATLGGGEQYF.

J is TRBJ1-6 and V is TRBV9; tentative D call: TRBD1 (5 bases). The V end was cut by 0 bases, the J end by 7 bases, with 14 bases between. Germline V gene lookup returns CDR1 SGDLS and CDR2 YYNGEE. This CDR3 region has 16 residues. CDR3 in DNA: TGTGCCAGCAGCGTAGGGACGGGGCTAGGGAATTCACCCCTCCACTTT. Translating gives CASSVGTGLGNSPLHF.

The rearrangement uses TRBV27 and TRBJ1-1; D ambiguous. The CDR3 runs 13 residues. Germline V CDR1 and CDR2: MNHEY, SMNVEV (reference sequence). V lost 5 bases and J lost 1, with 8 bases in between. CDR3 in DNA: TGTGCCAGCAGTCCCAACCAGAACACTGAAGCTTTCTTT. Amino acid sequence: CASSPNQNTEAFF.

The chain is built from TRBV30 and TRBJ1-5; D perhaps matches TRBD1 (5 bases). This CDR3 is built from 15 residues. Germline V gene sequence: CDR1 GTSNPN, CDR2 SVGIG (reference sequence). With 4 bases removed from V and 5 bases from J, the gap between germline ends came to 18 bases. The DNA of the CDR3 is TGTGCCTGGACTGAACAAGGCAGGGAGCATCAGCCCCAGCATTTT. It codes for CAWTEQGREHQPQHF.